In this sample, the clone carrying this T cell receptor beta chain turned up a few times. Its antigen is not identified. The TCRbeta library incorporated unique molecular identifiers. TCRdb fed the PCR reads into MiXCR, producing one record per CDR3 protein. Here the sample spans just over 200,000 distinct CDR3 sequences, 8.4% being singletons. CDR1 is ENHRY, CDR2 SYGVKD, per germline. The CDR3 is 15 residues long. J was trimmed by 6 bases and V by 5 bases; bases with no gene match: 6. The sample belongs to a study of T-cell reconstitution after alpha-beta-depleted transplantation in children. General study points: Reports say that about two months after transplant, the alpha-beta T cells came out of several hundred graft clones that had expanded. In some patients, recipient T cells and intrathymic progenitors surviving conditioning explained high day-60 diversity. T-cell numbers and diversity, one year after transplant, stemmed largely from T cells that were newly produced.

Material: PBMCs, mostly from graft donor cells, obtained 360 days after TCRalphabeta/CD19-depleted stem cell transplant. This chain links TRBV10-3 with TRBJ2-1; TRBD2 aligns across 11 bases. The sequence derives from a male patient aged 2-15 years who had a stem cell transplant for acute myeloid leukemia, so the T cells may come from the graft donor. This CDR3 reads CAISPLAGDFNEQFF. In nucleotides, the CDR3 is TGTGCCATCAGTCCACTAGCGGGAGACTTCAATGAGCAGTTCTTC.